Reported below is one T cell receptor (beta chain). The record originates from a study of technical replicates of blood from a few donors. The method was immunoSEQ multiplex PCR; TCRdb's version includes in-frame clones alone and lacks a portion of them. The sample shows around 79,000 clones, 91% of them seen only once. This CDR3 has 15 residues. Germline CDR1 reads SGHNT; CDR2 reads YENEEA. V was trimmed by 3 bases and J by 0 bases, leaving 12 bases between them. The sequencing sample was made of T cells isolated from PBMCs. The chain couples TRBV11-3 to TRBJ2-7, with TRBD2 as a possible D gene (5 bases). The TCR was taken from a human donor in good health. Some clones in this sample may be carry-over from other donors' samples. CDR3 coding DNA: TGTGCCAGCAGCTTCTCAAGGACTCTCTCCTACGAGCAGTACTTC. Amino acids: CASSFSRTLSYEQYF.